The 26 T cell receptor beta chains below were found in one sample sequenced in a study of T cells after yellow fever vaccination. TCRdb reprocessed the 5' RACE reads with MiXCR, giving one entry per CDR3 protein. The sample lists 450,000 to 650,000 distinct CDR3 sequences, about 14% occurring once. The specimen comprised PBMCs, sampled on the day of the yellow fever booster vaccination. These receptors all come from a man aged 25-45 years who received the YFV17D yellow fever vaccine.

This clonotype was recorded a few times. The CDR3 DNA sequence: TGTGCCACCAGCGGACAGGGGAACACCGGGGAGCTGTTTTTT. It codes for CATSGQGNTGELFF. The chain couples TRBV15 to TRBJ2-2, with 8 bases identical to TRBD1. The germline gives CDR1 LNHNV, CDR2 YYDKDF (reference sequence). The CDR3 spans 14 residues. V trimming: 5 bases; J trimming: 1 base; junction bases outside the gene matches: 0.

This clonotype was picked up a small number of times. The CDR3 sequence: CASSFRQENYGYTF. The CDR3 DNA is TGTGCCAGCAGCTTCCGACAGGAAAACTATGGCTACACCTTC. V gene TRBV7-2 combines with J gene TRBJ1-2; maybe TRBD1 (6 bases). Trimming shortened V by 3 bases and J by 2 bases, and 10 bases separated the two germline ends. The CDR3 runs 14 residues. Per the germline V gene, CDR1 is SGHTA and CDR2 is FQGNSA.

The gene calls are TRBV7-9 and TRBJ2-1, with 9 nucleotides matching TRBD2. The junction had 10 bases not matched to a gene; V was cut back by 7 bases and J by 6 bases. The CDR3 is 15 amino acids. Germline values: CDR1 SEHNR, CDR2 FQNEAQ (reference sequence). The CDR3, as DNA: TGTGCCAGCAAGGTAGCGGGAGTACGCTTCAATGAGCAGTTCTTC. Protein product: CASKVAGVRFNEQFF.

The chain uses TRBV7-9 and TRBJ2-7, with D perhaps matching TRBD1 or TRBD2 (5 bases each). The ends were cut back, 0 bases at V and 9 bases at J, with 9 bases in the middle. The CDR3 totals 12 residues. Looked up from germline, CDR1 is SEHNR and CDR2 is FQNEAQ (reference sequence). In DNA, the CDR3 is TGTGCCAGCAGCTTAGCGGATGGGGGGCAGTACTTC. Residues: CASSLADGGQYF.

This clonotype showed up just a few times. This rearrangement joins TRBV5-1 to TRBJ2-7; TRBD2 agrees at 12 bases. The CDR3 is made up of 14 amino acids. After removal of 4 bases from V and 5 bases from J, the junction contained 4 bases not matched to a gene. The germline gives CDR1 SGHRS, CDR2 YFSETQ. The chain's CDR3 is CASSRLAGGDEQYF. CDR3 sequence (DNA): TGCGCCAGCAGCCGCCTAGCGGGAGGGGACGAGCAGTACTTC.

The chain couples TRBV7-2 to TRBJ2-7; 10 bases align to TRBD2. Germline V gene sequence: CDR1 SGHTA, CDR2 FQGNSA. The CDR3 is 15 amino acids. Trimming cost V 1 base and J 11 bases; bases outside gene matches: 11. CDR3 sequence: CASSLESSGRGVEYF. For the CDR3, the DNA is TGTGCCAGCAGCTTAGAATCTAGCGGGAGAGGTGTCGAGTACTTC.

This clonotype was detected only a few times. The rearrangement uses TRBV30 and TRBJ2-3; D remains ambiguous. This CDR3 is built from 11 residues. Per germline, CDR1 GTSNPN and CDR2 SVGIG (reference sequence). The V gene lost 1 base and the J gene lost 7 bases, with 6 bases spanning the gap. The CDR3 reads CAWSELNTQYF. The DNA for the CDR3 is TGTGCCTGGAGTGAATTAAATACGCAGTATTTT.

This clonotype was found many times. This CDR3 reads CSVEQGSSGANVLTF. CDR3 bases: TGCAGTGTGGAGCAGGGGAGCTCTGGGGCCAACGTCCTGACTTTC. The chain links TRBV20-1 to TRBJ2-6; a possible D gene is TRBD1 (6 bases). The CDR3 has 15 residues. The germline V and J ends were trimmed by 7 bases and 0 bases, with 13 bases remaining between them. Germline V gene sequence: CDR1 DFQATT, CDR2 SNEGSKA (reference sequence).

This clonotype appeared a few times. The chain carries TRBV29-1 and TRBJ2-7, with 8 bases matching TRBD2. This CDR3 has 14 residues. With V trimmed by 6 bases and J by 3 bases, 10 bases remained unmatched. Germline V gives CDR1 SQVTM, CDR2 ANQGSEA. CDR3 nucleotide sequence: TGCAGCGTCCCAGGGGTCGGGGGGGACTACGAGCAGTACTTC. It codes for CSVPGVGGDYEQYF.

This chain connects TRBV20-1 to TRBJ2-7; a possible D gene is TRBD2 (6 bases). This CDR3 region has 14 residues. In germline, CDR1 is DFQATT, CDR2 SNEGSKA (reference sequence). V lost 4 bases and J 2 bases, leaving 15 bases between the germline ends. The CDR3 spells CSAKRGAGPYEQYF. The CDR3 DNA reads as TGCAGTGCTAAGCGCGGTGCGGGACCCTACGAGCAGTACTTC.

In this sample, this clonotype turned up a few times. The chain is built from TRBV6-4 and TRBJ2-7, with 12 bases identical to TRBD2. The trim removed 7 bases at V and 1 base at J, leaving 17 bases unmatched. This CDR3 has 19 residues. Germline CDR1 and CDR2: MRHNA and SNTAGT. The CDR3 spells CASNRRQGPTSGRSYEQYF. CDR3 nucleotide sequence: TGTGCCAGCAACCGCAGACAGGGTCCTACTAGCGGGAGGTCCTACGAGCAGTACTTC.

This clonotype occurred many times. The chain recombines TRBV7-3 with TRBJ2-2; TRBD1 matches at 8 bases. There are 14 residues in the CDR3. CDR1 SGHTA and CDR2 FQGTGA come from the germline V gene. The V gene end was trimmed by 2 bases and the J gene end by 5 bases; junction bases not matched to a gene: 1. The CDR3 DNA reads TGTGCCAGCAGCTTACGACAGGGGACCGGGGAGCTGTTTTTT. This codes for CASSLRQGTGELFF.

This clonotype appeared a few times. The V call is TRBV15, the J call TRBJ1-2, with 9 bases fitting TRBD1. Germline CDR1 reads LNHNV; CDR2 reads YYDKDF (reference sequence). There are 16 residues in the CDR3. The J segment lost 6 bases and the V segment lost 0 bases, leaving 8 bases of the junction unmatched. CDR3 coding DNA: TGTGCCACCAGCAGAGACCTTATACAGGGGGCGCATGGCTACACCTTC. Translation: CATSRDLIQGAHGYTF.

This clonotype has only a few counts. The chain is built from TRBV27 and TRBJ2-5, with D unclear. The CDR3 is 13 amino acids. V was clipped by 3 bases and J by 5 bases, with 10 bases between them. Germline CDR1 is MNHEY and CDR2 is SMNVEV (reference sequence). The CDR3 bases are TGTGCCAGCAGTTTTAGCCCCAGGGAGACCCAGTACTTC. Its translation: CASSFSPRETQYF.

The chain carries TRBV5-1 and TRBJ2-5; D is undetermined. CDR3 length: 13 amino acids. Trimming took off 4 bases at V and 4 bases at J, with 11 bases between the two ends. Germline assignment: CDR1 SGHRS and CDR2 YFSETQ. The CDR3 coding sequence is TGCGCCAGCAGCAGCTTGCCCCGAGAGACCCAGTACTTC. Protein sequence: CASSSLPRETQYF.

This clonotype came up a few times. The chain couples TRBV7-2 to TRBJ1-2; D not certain. CDR1 and CDR2 from the germline V gene are SGHTA and FQGNSA. The CDR3 spans 14 residues. V dropped 8 bases and J dropped 2 bases, with 15 bases sitting between them. The DNA of the CDR3 is TGTGCCAGCGCCGCAGGCGGTTCAAACTATGGCTACACCTTC. Amino acids: CASAAGGSNYGYTF.

This clonotype has more than one count but fewer than ten. This rearrangement joins TRBV14 to TRBJ1-3; D is ambiguous. Trimming cost V 0 bases and J 0 bases, with 9 bases left between them. CDR1 and CDR2 (germline): SGHDN, FVKESK. There are 16 residues in the CDR3. Here the CDR3 reads CASSQDHVGSGNTIYF. The CDR3 nucleotides read TGTGCCAGCAGCCAAGATCACGTAGGCTCTGGAAACACCATATATTTT.

This chain uses TRBV7-2 with TRBJ2-7; 10 bases agree with TRBD2. CDR1 is SGHTA and CDR2 is FQGNSA in the germline V gene. The CDR3 consists of 14 residues. J lost 5 bases, V lost 3 bases, and 4 bases had no gene match. The DNA of the CDR3 is TGTGCCAGCAGCTTCCTAGCGGGAGTGCACGAGCAGTACTTC. This sequence encodes CASSFLAGVHEQYF. Drawing the rest from reference TRBV7-2 and TRBJ2-7, the complete variable domain is GAGVSQSPSNKVTEKGKDVELRCDPISGHTALYWYRQSLGQGLEFLIYFQGNSAPDKSGLPSDRFSAERTGGSVSTLTIQRTQQEDSAVYLCASSFLAGVHEQYFGPGTRLTVT.

The chain joins TRBV30 to TRBJ2-1; D unresolved. Germline assignment: CDR1 GTSNPN and CDR2 SVGIG (reference sequence). V was pared by 5 bases and J by 6 bases, with 11 bases between. The CDR3 extends over 12 amino acids. The CDR3 is CAWGWRSNEQFF. The CDR3 coding sequence is TGTGCCTGGGGTTGGCGGTCCAATGAGCAGTTCTTC.

This clonotype has ten or more counts. This chain links TRBV14 with TRBJ2-4; D may be TRBD2 (5 bases). This CDR3 region has 16 residues. V was shortened by 1 base and J by 4 bases, with 14 bases between the two germline ends. CDR1 is SGHDN and CDR2 is FVKESK in the germline V gene. The CDR3 here is CASSQAITGLKNIQYF. The CDR3 nucleotides are TGTGCCAGCAGCCAAGCAATAACGGGATTAAAAAACATTCAGTACTTC.

The gene calls are TRBV6-2 or TRBV6-3 and TRBJ2-6, with D perhaps TRBD1 (5 bases). Per germline, CDR1 MNHEY and CDR2 SVGEGT. With 8 bases removed from V and 0 bases from J, the gap between germline ends came to 29 bases. This CDR3 comprises 21 residues. The CDR3, as DNA: TGTGCCAGCCGTCCAGCCTCACACAGCAGGGTAACCCTCTCTGGGGCCAACGTCCTGACTTTC. Translating it yields CASRPASHSRVTLSGANVLTF.

This chain links TRBV21-1 with TRBJ1-5; no DNA check was done on the table's D call, TRBD1. TRBV21-1 counts as a pseudogene. The CDR3 sequence is 14 residues long. The CDR3 region has the DNA TGTGCCAGCAGCAATGGACAGTTCAATCAGCCCCAGCATTTT. Its translation is CASSNGQFNQPQHF.

In DNA, the CDR3 is TGTGCCAGCAGCTATGCGTCTGTGGGACAGTCATACTTC. Translation: CASSYASVGQSYF. The chain links TRBV7-2 to TRBJ2-7; TRBD1 matches 7 bases. Germline-derived CDR1 and CDR2 are SGHTA and FQGNSA. The V and J ends lost 4 bases and 13 bases, in that order; junction bases with no gene match: 13. CDR3 length: 13 amino acids.

The chain uses TRBV7-9 and TRBJ2-7; 11 positions match TRBD1. Per germline, CDR1 SEHNR and CDR2 FQNEAQ (reference sequence). CDR3 length equals 14 residues. Germline trimming cut 5 bases from V and 7 bases from J; bases unmatched to any gene: 7. The CDR3 DNA reads as TGTGCCAGCAGCGTTCGGACAGGGGGCGAGGAGCAGTACTTC. This codes for CASSVRTGGEEQYF.

This clonotype showed up just a few times. The chain combines TRBV20-1 with TRBJ1-6; D not certain. Trimming took 3 bases from V and 8 from J, leaving 14 bases between them. In germline, CDR1 is DFQATT, CDR2 SNEGSKA (reference sequence). The CDR3 runs 14 residues. The CDR3 reads CSASYLEADSPLHF. As DNA, the CDR3 is TGCAGTGCTAGCTATCTTGAAGCAGATTCACCCCTCCACTTT.

Only a few counts were recorded for this clonotype. This rearrangement joins TRBV12-3 or TRBV12-4 to TRBJ1-3; 8 bases agree with TRBD1. V gave up 6 bases and J gave up 4 bases; unmatched junction bases: 14. The CDR3 is 17 amino acids. The CDR3 region is CASSRTNAGTGGNTIYF. CDR3 nucleotide sequence: TGTGCCAGCAGCCGAACCAATGCCGGGACAGGAGGAAACACCATATATTTT.